One and the same sample provided the 10 T cell receptor beta chains below, sequenced in a study of blood T cell repertoires in COVID-19. Profiled with immunoSEQ multiplex PCR; TCRdb holds only in-frame clones, not every one. This table has around 270,000 clones, about 87% appearing once. Sequences were obtained from peripheral blood. All receptors derive from a woman aged 45-60 years with acute or convalescent COVID-19.

The V gene is TRBV27, the J gene TRBJ1-1, with TRBD1 matching over 7 bases. V gave up 7 bases and J gave up 3 bases; unmatched junction bases: 8. Looked up from germline, CDR1 is MNHEY and CDR2 is SMNVEV (reference sequence). There are 14 residues in the CDR3. CDR3 residues: CASTPGTVYTEAFF. The CDR3 nucleotides read TGTGCCAGCACTCCGGGGACAGTCTACACTGAAGCTTTCTTT.

The chain joins TRBV19 to TRBJ2-5, with a possible D match to TRBD2 (5 bases). CDR3 length equals 13 residues. V lost 4 bases and J 2 bases, leaving 8 bases between the germline ends. The germline gives CDR1 LNHDA, CDR2 SQIVND (reference sequence). For the CDR3, the DNA is TGTGCCAGTAGTAGGGCGGGTCAAGAGACCCAGTACTTC. This sequence encodes CASSRAGQETQYF.

The rearrangement uses TRBV19 and TRBJ1-5; the match to TRBD1 covers 12 bases. With V trimmed by 9 bases and J by 2 bases, 11 bases remained unmatched. CDR3 size: 17 residues. From germline, CDR1 is LNHDA and CDR2 SQIVND (reference sequence). Written as DNA, the CDR3 is TGTGCCAGCAACCGGGACAGGGGGCCCTGGGGCAATCAGCCCCAGCATTTT. This encodes CASNRDRGPWGNQPQHF.

CDR3 loop: CASSPPGQGSGNTIYF. CDR3 nucleotide sequence: TGTGCCAGCTCACCACCGGGACAGGGCTCTGGAAACACCATATATTTT. The chain has TRBV18 and TRBJ1-3, with TRBD1 matching over 9 bases. The CDR3 spans 16 residues. Germline loops: CDR1 KGHSH, CDR2 LQKENI. J gave up 0 bases and V 0 bases, and 0 bases lay outside the gene matches.

This sequence joins TRBV24-1 and TRBJ1-5; weak D call: TRBD1 (5 bases). Trimming removed 3 bases at V and 3 bases at J, with 11 bases between. Germline V CDR1 and CDR2: KGHDR, SFDVKD. The CDR3 extends over 15 amino acids. CDR3 residues: CATSDTGRDNQPQHF. The DNA for the CDR3 is TGTGCCACCAGTGATACGGGCAGGGACAATCAGCCCCAGCATTTT.

This chain joins TRBV19 and TRBJ1-4; the D gene is possibly TRBD1 (6 bases). The ends were cut back, 5 bases at V and 7 bases at J, with 17 bases in the middle. Germline V gives CDR1 LNHDA, CDR2 SQIVND (reference sequence). This CDR3 has 15 amino acids. The CDR3 DNA reads as TGTGCCAGTAGTGCGCGACAGGAGATGGCTGAAAAACTGTTTTTT. Its translation is CASSARQEMAEKLFF.

The chain links TRBV25-1 to TRBJ1-2; TRBD1 might be the D (6 bases). The V end was cut by 5 bases, the J end by 4 bases, with 11 bases between. CDR3 length equals 13 residues. Looked up from germline, CDR1 is MGHDK and CDR2 is SYGVNS. CDR3 DNA: TGTGCCAGCAGTCTGGGACATTCCTATGGCTACACCTTC. Protein: CASSLGHSYGYTF.

This clone was seen only a few times. V gene TRBV7-9 combines with J gene TRBJ1-5, with 9 bases aligning to TRBD1. The CDR3 is made up of 15 amino acids. Germline CDR1 is SEHNR and CDR2 is FQNEAQ (reference sequence). The junction had 5 bases not matched to a gene; V was cut back by 3 bases and J by 5 bases. The CDR3 region is CASSFTGGTYQPQHF. Written as DNA, the CDR3 is TGTGCCAGCAGCTTTACAGGGGGCACTTATCAGCCCCAGCATTTT.

This clone was seen just once. V and J are TRBV2 and TRBJ2-4, with D tentatively TRBD1 (5 bases). Germline CDR1 SNHLY, CDR2 FYNNEI. The CDR3 totals 14 residues. V lost 1 base to trimming and J lost 5 bases, with 9 bases between them. DNA for the CDR3: TGTGCCAGCAGTGAAGTCGAAGGGGAAAACATTCAGTACTTC. Protein product: CASSEVEGENIQYF. The full variable domain, rest sourced from reference TRBV2 and TRBJ2-4, is EPEVTQTPSHQVTQMGQEVILRCVPISNHLYFYWYRQILGQKVEFLVSFYNNEISEKSEIFDDQFSVERPDGSNFTLKIRSTKLEDSAMYFCASSEVEGENIQYFGAGTRLSVL.

The CDR3 DNA reads TGTGCCAGCTCACCCCGGGACATCTCTGAAGCTTTCTTT. Translation: CASSPRDISEAFF. This rearrangement joins TRBV18 to TRBJ1-1; TRBD1 might be the D (6 bases). Trimming removed 3 bases from V and 6 bases from J, with 11 bases in between. The CDR3 contains 13 residues. The germline gives CDR1 KGHSH, CDR2 LQKENI.